Detailed here is one T cell receptor (beta chain). Antigen: not known. This sample is drawn from a study of cytomegalovirus exposure and HLA in healthy donors. Study conclusions and caveats: A later analysis, which compared TCR beta chains of equal frequency, found the HLA-associated ones more clonally expanded. Indistinguishable V segments such as TRBV6-2 and TRBV6-3 were excluded. The study had only CMV serostatus as immune exposure information.

A multiplex PCR was run with 60 Vbeta primers and 13 Jbeta primers. Assay used: immunoSEQ multiplex PCR; TCRdb lists only in-frame clones, some missing. The sample holds about 140,000 clones, 75% seen once. This CDR3 has 12 residues. After removal of 5 bases from V and 8 bases from J, the junction contained 4 bases not matched to a gene. In germline, CDR1 is LNHDA, CDR2 SQIVND (reference sequence). This TCR was sampled from a man between 18 and 29 years old in good health and CMV-seropositive. This rearrangement joins TRBV19 to TRBJ1-1; 8 nucleotides agree with TRBD1. Sequenced: PBMCs. As DNA, the CDR3 is TGTGCCAGTAGTGTGAGGGACAGGGAAGCTTTCTTT. It encodes CASSVRDREAFF.